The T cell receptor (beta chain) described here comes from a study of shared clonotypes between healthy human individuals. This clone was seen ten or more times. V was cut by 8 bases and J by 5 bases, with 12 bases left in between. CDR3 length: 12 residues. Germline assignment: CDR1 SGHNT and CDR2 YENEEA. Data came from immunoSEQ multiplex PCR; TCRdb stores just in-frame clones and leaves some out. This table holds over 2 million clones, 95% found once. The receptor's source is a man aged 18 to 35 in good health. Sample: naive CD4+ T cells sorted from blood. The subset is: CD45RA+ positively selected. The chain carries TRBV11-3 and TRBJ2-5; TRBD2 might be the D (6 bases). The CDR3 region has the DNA TGTGCCAGCTCCCACCGGGGGGAGACCCAGTACTTC. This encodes CASSHRGETQYF.